A single sample gave rise to the 3 T cell receptor beta chains below, sequenced in a study of T cells in Graves' hyperthyroidism and ophthalmopathy (dated by TCRdb to about 2019). The receptor library was made with multiplex PCR. The sequencing machine was an Illumina HiSeq 2000. TCR beta CDR3 regions were amplified from RNA transcripts. The first round of RT-PCR for the TCR CDR3 was performed with the HTBI primer set and the Qiagen OneStep RT-PCR kit. TCRdb's own reprocessing of the public reads used fastp at Q25 and MiXCR and kept productive beta chains. Each entry merges the rows of one CDR3 protein and shows their most common DNA and genes. The sample data list 460,000 or so distinct CDR3 sequences, and approximately 15% of these were observed just once. Less than 20% of the sample is held by the ten biggest clonotypes. The sequenced sample consisted of blood. The source of these receptors is a woman between 18 and 29 years old with Graves' hyperthyroidism.

The chain couples TRBV11-2 to TRBJ1-1, with D maybe TRBD1 (5 bases). V was pared by 7 bases and J by 1 base, with 16 bases between. CDR1 and CDR2 from the germline V gene are SGHAT and FQNNGV. CDR3 length: 15 residues. CDR3: CASKFGGAGNTEAFF. The CDR3 DNA follows: TGTGCCAGCAAATTTGGAGGGGCAGGGAACACTGAAGCTTTCTTT.

Many counts were recorded for this clonotype. This chain connects TRBV27 to TRBJ1-1; no reliable D call. The V gene lost 3 bases and the J gene lost 7 bases, with 15 bases spanning the gap. The CDR3 consists of 14 residues. Germline CDR1 and CDR2: MNHEY and SMNVEV (reference sequence). The CDR3 DNA sequence: TGTGCCAGCAGTTTCGATGGGAGAGCTCTTGAAGCTTTCTTT. It specifies CASSFDGRALEAFF.

This clonotype was counted at least ten times. This chain connects TRBV19 to TRBJ1-6; no clear D gene. The CDR3 has 15 amino acids. CDR1 is LNHDA, CDR2 SQIVND, per germline (reference sequence). V lost 9 bases and J 4 bases, leaving 16 bases between the germline ends. CDR3 region: CASSISRLYNSPLHF. The CDR3 region has the DNA TGTGCCAGCTCTATCAGCAGGCTTTATAATTCACCCCTCCACTTT.